Reported below is one T cell receptor beta chain. Its binding antigen is unknown. No base qualities exist here, and no much larger clone lies one base off it. The time point tag for this specimen amounts to: baseline before first vaccination. Vaccinee samples were obtained from the UK trials COV001 and COV002, which included a single-blind randomized controlled phase 2/3 trial of AZD1222 (ChAdOx1 nCoV-19) in healthy adults. For TCRbeta chain sequencing, PBMC samples from trial participants were taken at day 0 and at day 28 after the second dose. The source of the sample is a study of T cell responses to AZD1222 COVID-19 vaccine (dated by TCRdb to the early 2020s). In terms of the full investigation: AZD1222 recipients given second doses at about 4 weeks or at about 12 weeks were pooled, since spike-specific TCR depth and breadth were not found to differ between the two schedules. A total of 240 or so trial participants underwent TCR sequencing, of whom 200 to 220 had received two doses of AZD1222 and 26 had received two doses of the MenACWY control vaccine. Trial participants were enrolled by age into subgroups of 18-55, 56-69 and 70-plus years, and about 150, 27 and 61 TCR-sequenced participants, respectively, were included in these subgroups.

The CDR3 regions of human TCRbeta chains were analyzed by immunosequencing. The study's processing was this. Repertoire TCRs were checked for matches against a reference library of SARS-CoV-2-specific TCRs that had been generated using the MIRA antigen-specificity platform. Breadth meant the fraction of unique TCRs that were SARS-CoV-2-associated, whereas depth meant the fraction of total T cells that were SARS-CoV-2-associated. Using the MIRA data, every spike-specific TCR was mapped to the spike region that the TCR reacted to and assigned to either a CD4 or a CD8 class. Log10-transformed breadth and depth values were compared by one-way ANOVA with Sidak's multiple comparisons tests. TCRdb re-hosts the immuneACCESS table, in-frame sequences only. Its copies lack some clones; in the studies checked, an unresolved V gene accounts for under half of them, and the cause for the rest is not known. V and J calls and clone size are copied from that table; D and trimming were computed from the DNA. The sample yields under 100,000 clones; just over 85% were counted once. Around 8.2% of the sample is taken by the ten largest.

Trimming takes 8 bases from V and 2 bases from J, and the germline ends sit 10 bases apart. Sequences LGHNT (CDR1) and FRNRAP (CDR2) are obtained from the germline V gene. Including the terminal cysteine and phenylalanine, the CDR3 comprises 12 residues. Of the read, only the CDR3 DNA is kept; its 36 bases are in frame from base 1. Results the study describes overall, beyond this receptor: Conclusions about previously exposed vaccinees are limited because only five to seven AZD1222 recipients were SARS-CoV-2 seropositive at baseline. Participants were mostly white British, with more females than males. The authors suggested clonal diversity may have been underestimated. Spike-specific TCR breadth and depth rose significantly after two AZD1222 doses compared with day 0 and with MenACWY recipients. The 56-69-year group was small, and its depth increase did not reach significance, likely because of low power. Because no samples from the day 14 peak response were available, repertoires could be characterized only after the peak T cell response. Nearly half of unique spike-specific TCRs reportedly recognized epitopes outside regions mutated in the B.1.351 and B.1.1.7 variants. The whole spike protein was spanned by vaccine-associated CD4 TCRs, and dominant responses were seen in regions 160-218 and 743-854.

The source is an adult in good health. The rearrangement combines TRBV12-5 with TRBJ2-7, with the D gene not confidently named. This specimen consisted of peripheral blood, obtained on day 0 of AZD1222 vaccination. The CDR3: CASMGRTYEQYF. The DNA sequence is as follows: TGTGCTAGTATGGGTAGGACCTACGAGCAGTACTTC. Joined to the reference TRBV12-5 and TRBJ2-7 proteins, this CDR3 gives the full variable domain: DARVTQTPRHKVTEMGQEVTMRCQPILGHNTVFWYRQTMMQGLELLAYFRNRAPLDDSGMPKDRFSAEMPDATLATLKIQPSEPRDSAVYFCASMGRTYEQYFGPGTRLTVT.